The 12 T cell receptor beta chains below all came from one sample that was sequenced in a study of T cell responses to AZD1222 COVID-19 vaccine. The protocol was immunoSEQ multiplex PCR, while the TCRdb copy is restricted to in-frame clones and leaves out a portion. The data show 120,000 to 150,000 clones, 70% to 90% seen once. The material was peripheral blood, obtained on day 0 of AZD1222 vaccination. The receptors shown here come from an adult in good health.

This clone was seen once. This chain connects TRBV29-1 to TRBJ2-7, with TRBD1 matching over 11 bases. This CDR3 is 12 amino acids long. CDR1 and CDR2 (germline): SQVTM, ANQGSEA. V lost 7 bases and J lost 4; bases outside the gene matches: 3. Written as DNA, the CDR3 is TGCAGCGGGACAGGGGGCTCATACGAGCAGTACTTC. Protein sequence: CSGTGGSYEQYF.

This sequence joins TRBV25-1 and TRBJ1-4, with 8 positions matching TRBD1. Losses at the gene ends were 4 bases for V and 7 bases for J; bases not matched to a gene: 8. CDR1 is MGHDK, CDR2 SYGVNS, per germline. The CDR3 spans 15 residues. In DNA form, the CDR3 reads TGTGCCAGCAGTGCTTCCGACAGGGGCGCTGAAAAACTGTTTTTT. Its translation is CASSASDRGAEKLFF.

V gene TRBV30 combines with J gene TRBJ1-1; 7 nucleotides match TRBD1. The CDR3 extends over 12 amino acids. V trimming: 8 bases; J trimming: 4 bases; junction bases outside the gene matches: 7. CDR1 and CDR2 (germline): GTSNPN, SVGIG (reference sequence). The chain's CDR3 is CAVFSGGTEAFF. As DNA, the CDR3 is TGTGCCGTCTTCTCAGGGGGCACTGAAGCTTTCTTT. The full variable domain, rest sourced from reference TRBV30 and TRBJ1-1, is SQTIHQWPATLVQPVGSPLSLECTVEGTSNPNLYWYRQAAGRGLQLLFYSVGIGQISSEVPQNLSASRPQDRQFILSSKKLLLSDSGFYLCAVFSGGTEAFFGQGTRLTVV.

This rearrangement joins TRBV24-1 to TRBJ2-5; D perhaps matches TRBD1 (5 bases). This CDR3 has 14 amino acids. Germline V gene lookup returns CDR1 KGHDR and CDR2 SFDVKD. Trimming took 5 bases from V and 5 from J, leaving 14 bases between them. CDR3 sequence reads: CATSGGRVRETQYF. In DNA form, the CDR3 reads TGTGCCACCAGTGGGGGCAGGGTGAGGGAGACCCAGTACTTC.

The chain joins TRBV7-2 to TRBJ2-3, with 11 bases aligning to TRBD1. This CDR3 is built from 15 residues. V lost 5 bases to trimming and J lost 6 bases; unmatched junction nucleotides: 7. Germline V gives CDR1 SGHTA, CDR2 FQGNSA. CDR3 protein: CASSGRTGGWDTQYF. CDR3 DNA sequence: TGTGCCAGCAGCGGACGGACAGGGGGCTGGGATACGCAGTATTTT.

V usage is TRBV7-9 and J usage is TRBJ2-3; 8 positions agree with TRBD2. Germline V gene data show CDR1 as SEHNR and CDR2 as FQNEAQ (reference sequence). Trimming cost V 4 bases and J 2 bases; bases outside gene matches: 11. The CDR3 runs to 17 residues. The CDR3, as DNA: TGTGCCAGCAGCTCCCCAGCGACTAGCGTAGACACAGATACGCAGTATTTT. Its protein is CASSSPATSVDTDTQYF.

V and J are TRBV5-6 and TRBJ2-3; D might be TRBD2 (5 bases). Germline V gives CDR1 SGHDT, CDR2 YYEEEE. The CDR3 sequence is 16 residues long. The ends were cut back, 6 bases at V and 2 bases at J, with 19 bases in the middle. The CDR3 is CASTEAPSGDTDTQYF. The CDR3 bases are TGTGCCAGCACCGAAGCGCCCTCCGGGGACACAGATACGCAGTATTTT.

This clone was counted once. This chain joins TRBV28 and TRBJ2-7; 10 positions match TRBD1. After removal of 10 bases from V and 3 bases from J, the junction contained 12 bases not matched to a gene. Germline values: CDR1 MDHEN, CDR2 SYDVKM. The CDR3 totals 15 residues. CDR3 bases: TGTGCCATCCCGGTCGACCGGGACAGGGGCTACGAGCAGTACTTC. Protein: CAIPVDRDRGYEQYF.

The rearrangement links TRBV2 to TRBJ2-3, with a possible D match to TRBD2 (5 bases). Trimming removed 7 bases from V and 5 bases from J, with 13 bases in between. CDR1 and CDR2 (germline): SNHLY, FYNNEI. The CDR3 is 13 residues long. Here the CDR3 DNA reads TGTGCCAGCAACCCGGGGTTGGGAGATACGCAGTATTTT. Amino acid sequence: CASNPGLGDTQYF. The full variable domain, with the rest looked up from reference TRBV2 and TRBJ2-3, is EPEVTQTPSHQVTQMGQEVILRCVPISNHLYFYWYRQILGQKVEFLVSFYNNEISEKSEIFDDQFSVERPDGSNFTLKIRSTKLEDSAMYFCASNPGLGDTQYFGPGTRLTVL.

On this clone itself: Distinct nucleotide sequences in the sample also encode this CDR3. The CDR3 loop reads CASSLGTEAFF. DNA of the CDR3: TGTGCCAGCAGCTTAGGGACTGAAGCTTTCTTT. This rearrangement joins TRBV11-2 to TRBJ1-1; D unclear. The CDR3 has 11 residues. The germline CDR1 and CDR2 sequences are SGHAT and FQNNGV. Trimming took off 1 base at V and 5 bases at J, with 2 bases between the two ends.

This clone appeared a single time. This chain links TRBV5-1 with TRBJ2-2, with no clear D. Germline CDR1 reads SGHRS; CDR2 reads YFSETQ. Trimming removed 0 bases at V and 4 bases at J, with 7 bases between. The CDR3 has 14 amino acids. CDR3 loop: CASSLEVVTGELFF. As DNA, the CDR3 is TGCGCCAGCAGCTTGGAGGTTGTCACCGGGGAGCTGTTTTTT.

This clone showed up just once. The V and J genes are TRBV7-8 and TRBJ1-1; D remains ambiguous. Germline CDR1 SGHVS, CDR2 FQNEAQ. There are 14 residues in the CDR3. Between the trimmed V and J ends, which lost 3 bases and 0 bases, there was a span of 8 bases. This chain's CDR3 is CASSFSGVNTEAFF. The CDR3 nucleotides read TGTGCCAGCAGCTTTAGTGGGGTGAACACTGAAGCTTTCTTT. The full variable domain, its missing parts supplied by reference TRBV7-8 and TRBJ1-1, is GAGVSQSPRYKVAKRGQDVALRCDPISGHVSLFWYQQALGQGPEFLTYFQNEAQLDKSGLPSDRFFAERPEGSVSTLKIQRTQQEDSAVYLCASSFSGVNTEAFFGQGTRLTVV.